What follows is one T cell receptor beta chain and its context. This record comes from a study of shared clonotypes between healthy human individuals. Looking at the study overall: The donors, a couple of women and a few men, were aged 18 to 49.

Assay: immunoSEQ multiplex PCR; the TCRdb copy retains only in-frame clones and omits some. The sample shows about 1,500,000 clones, around 97% of them seen only once. V was clipped by 6 bases and J by 7 bases, with 16 bases between them. Germline values: CDR1 MDHEN, CDR2 SYDVKM. The CDR3 loop spans 14 amino acids. The sequenced sample consisted of naive CD4+ T cells sorted from blood. Subset of the sample: CD45RA+ positively selected. This chain connects TRBV28 to TRBJ2-1; D gene uncertain. The receptor was derived from a man aged 25 to 40 in good health. Written as DNA, the CDR3 is TGTGCCAGCAGCTCCCCCGGGCCTTCGAATGAGCAGTTCTTC. Translated, it gives CASSSPGPSNEQFF.